These 27 T cell receptor beta chains came from one sample sequenced in a study of blood T cell repertoires in COVID-19. The assay was immunoSEQ multiplex PCR, and TCRdb's table has in-frame clones only and misses some. Of about 55,000 clones listed, about four fifths are singletons. Sequencing used peripheral blood. The receptors shown here come from a human donor in a cohort sampled during active or convalescent COVID-19.

V usage is TRBV6-5 and J usage is TRBJ1-2; D might be TRBD1 (5 bases). The CDR3 is made up of 13 amino acids. The germline V and J ends were trimmed by 8 bases and 8 bases, with 18 bases remaining between them. Per the germline V gene, CDR1 is MNHEY and CDR2 is SVGAGI. For the CDR3, the DNA is TGTGCCAGCTTACCAGGGTGGGCATACGGCTACACCTTC. Residues: CASLPGWAYGYTF.

The table lists this clone with a few counts. The chain carries TRBV7-9 and TRBJ1-4, with 8 bases identical to TRBD1. Per germline, CDR1 SEHNR and CDR2 FQNEAQ (reference sequence). The CDR3 is made up of 15 amino acids. After removal of 5 bases from V and 7 bases from J, the junction contained 9 bases not matched to a gene. CDR3 sequence (DNA): TGTGCCAGCAGCCTGACCGGGACAGGCGGTGAAAAACTGTTTTTT. Translated, it gives CASSLTGTGGEKLFF.

This clone was seen only once. CDR3 protein: CASSEMPGGSGNTIYF. The DNA for the CDR3 is TGTGCCAGCAGTGAAATGCCGGGGGGATCTGGAAACACCATATATTTT. The V call is TRBV2, the J call TRBJ1-3, with D possibly being TRBD1 (5 bases). Trimming removed 2 bases at V and 1 base at J, with 12 bases between. This CDR3 region has 16 residues. Per germline, CDR1 SNHLY and CDR2 FYNNEI.

The V call is TRBV19, the J call TRBJ1-2; D might be TRBD1 (6 bases). Germline values: CDR1 LNHDA, CDR2 SQIVND (reference sequence). This CDR3 has 16 amino acids. V shed 3 bases and J shed 3 bases, with 17 bases lying between them. CDR3 DNA: TGTGCCAGTAGTATCTTCCGACAGGTCCTCGACTATGGCTACACCTTC. It yields the protein CASSIFRQVLDYGYTF. Full variable domain (rest looked up from reference TRBV19 and TRBJ1-2): DGGITQSPKYLFRKEGQNVTLSCEQNLNHDAMYWYRQDPGQGLRLIYYSQIVNDFQKGDIAEGYSVSREKKESFPLTVTSAQKNPTAFYLCASSIFRQVLDYGYTFGSGTRLTVV.

The rearrangement joins TRBV6-2 or TRBV6-3 to TRBJ2-7, with 8 bases matching TRBD1. The CDR3 covers 13 residues. CDR1 is MNHEY and CDR2 is SVGEGT in the germline V gene. V lost 4 bases and J lost 2; bases outside the gene matches: 1. CDR3 nucleotide sequence: TGTGCCAGCAGTTTGGACAGGGCCTACGAGCAGTACTTC. Encoded protein: CASSLDRAYEQYF.

V is TRBV7-9 and J is TRBJ1-2, with D maybe TRBD1 (5 bases). CDR1 is SEHNR and CDR2 is FQNEAQ in the germline V gene (reference sequence). The germline V and J ends were trimmed by 4 bases and 8 bases, with 23 bases remaining between them. The CDR3 is 16 residues long. The CDR3 reads CASSSGDRFLVGGYTF. The CDR3 coding sequence is TGTGCCAGCAGCTCGGGTGACAGATTCCTAGTCGGAGGCTACACCTTC.

This chain's CDR3 is CASSLRQGAWNQPQHF. In nucleotides, the CDR3 is TGTGCCAGTAGTCTCCGACAGGGGGCGTGGAATCAGCCCCAGCATTTT. This chain links TRBV19 with TRBJ1-5; 10 bases line up with TRBD1. The germline CDR1 and CDR2 sequences are LNHDA and SQIVND (reference sequence). After removal of 5 bases from V and 4 bases from J, the junction contained 8 bases not matched to a gene. The CDR3 has 16 residues.

The chain has TRBV13 and TRBJ2-3; no clear D gene. The CDR3 runs to 13 residues. V gave up 4 bases and J gave up 5 bases, with 10 bases separating them. The germline CDR1 and CDR2 sequences are PRHDT and FYEKMQ (reference sequence). DNA of the CDR3: TGTGCCAGCAGCTCGAGAAAGATAGATACGCAGTATTTT. Translating it yields CASSSRKIDTQYF. Full variable domain (outside the CDR3, taken from reference TRBV13 and TRBJ2-3): AAGVIQSPRHLIKEKRETATLKCYPIPRHDTVYWYQQGPGQDPQFLISFYEKMQSDKGSIPDRFSAQQFSDYHSELNMSSLELGDSALYFCASSSRKIDTQYFGPGTRLTVL.

The rearrangement links TRBV18 to TRBJ2-3, with unresolved D. Trimming took off 0 bases at V and 2 bases at J, with 3 bases between the two ends. The germline V gene has CDR1 KGHSH and CDR2 LQKENI. The CDR3 totals 13 residues. The CDR3 loop reads CASSPPATDTQYF. The CDR3 coding sequence is TGTGCCAGCTCACCACCGGCCACAGATACGCAGTATTTT.

V is TRBV19 and J is TRBJ1-4; D possibly corresponds to TRBD1 (5 bases). The CDR3 has 16 amino acids. Trimming took off 2 bases at V and 7 bases at J, with 17 bases between the two ends. Germline V CDR1 and CDR2: LNHDA, SQIVND (reference sequence). CDR3 DNA: TGTGCCAGTAGTATATCATTGAGCAGGGATGCTGAAAAACTGTTTTTT. Protein: CASSISLSRDAEKLFF. The entire variable domain, with the rest obtained from reference TRBV19 and TRBJ1-4, is as follows: DGGITQSPKYLFRKEGQNVTLSCEQNLNHDAMYWYRQDPGQGLRLIYYSQIVNDFQKGDIAEGYSVSREKKESFPLTVTSAQKNPTAFYLCASSISLSRDAEKLFFGSGTQLSVL.

The chain uses TRBV27 and TRBJ1-2; D possibly corresponds to TRBD1 (5 bases). The CDR3 contains 12 residues. Germline V gene sequence: CDR1 MNHEY, CDR2 SMNVEV (reference sequence). V was cut by 4 bases and J by 8 bases, with 11 bases left in between. The CDR3 coding sequence is TGTGCCAGCAGTTCCGGGAGGGGAGGCTACACCTTC. Translated: CASSSGRGGYTF.

This clone was detected only a few times. The CDR3 loop reads CASSSWSAWGDTEAFF. The CDR3 DNA follows: TGTGCCAGCAGCTCCTGGTCGGCCTGGGGGGACACTGAAGCTTTCTTT. This chain joins TRBV11-2 and TRBJ1-1; a weak D match, TRBD1 (5 bases). Germline V gene lookup returns CDR1 SGHAT and CDR2 FQNNGV. Trimming pared 4 bases from V and 3 bases from J, leaving 18 bases between. The length of the CDR3 is 16 residues.

V usage is TRBV7-6 and J usage is TRBJ2-2, with D perhaps TRBD2 (5 bases). The germline V gene encodes CDR1 SGHVS and CDR2 FNYEAQ. This CDR3 comprises 15 residues. V gave up 2 bases and J gave up 3 bases, with 10 bases separating them. The CDR3 region has the DNA TGTGCCAGCAGCTTATCTCGGCGGGACACCGGGGAGCTGTTTTTT. Its protein is CASSLSRRDTGELFF.

The chain couples TRBV3-1 (or the pseudogene TRBV3-2) to TRBJ1-2, with D unresolved. This CDR3 spans 12 amino acids. The germline V gene encodes CDR1 LGHDT and CDR2 YNNKEL (reference sequence). The V end lost 5 bases, the J end lost 2 bases, and 6 bases lay between the germline ends. The CDR3 nucleotides are TGTGCCAGCAGCGGCGGCAACTATGGCTACACCTTC. This gives the protein CASSGGNYGYTF.

This chain joins TRBV30 and TRBJ2-3, with D tentatively TRBD1 (6 bases). The CDR3 covers 17 residues. CDR1 and CDR2 (germline): GTSNPN, SVGIG (reference sequence). The V and J ends lost 3 bases and 4 bases respectively, with 23 bases between them. CDR3 coding DNA: TGTGCCTGGAGCAAGACATACTTTGGGGGCTTGGCAGATACGCAGTATTTT. Translated, it gives CAWSKTYFGGLADTQYF.

This clone was seen only once. The J gene is TRBJ2-1, the V gene TRBV3-1 (or the pseudogene TRBV3-2); 10 bases map to TRBD2. Germline V lookup: CDR1 LGHDT, CDR2 YNNKEL (reference sequence). The CDR3 covers 16 residues. With V trimmed by 4 bases and J by 5 bases, 8 bases remained unmatched. CDR3 protein: CASSPLTSGSHNEQFF. As DNA, the CDR3 is TGTGCCAGCAGCCCTCTGACTAGCGGGTCCCACAATGAGCAGTTCTTC.

V gene TRBV7-6 combines with J gene TRBJ2-5; no definite D call. This CDR3 spans 14 amino acids. Germline CDR1 reads SGHVS; CDR2 reads FNYEAQ. V was clipped by 2 bases and J by 4 bases, with 11 bases between them. The CDR3 DNA follows: TGTGCCAGCAGCTTAATTTTAGATAGAGAGACCCAGTACTTC. It encodes CASSLILDRETQYF.

The V gene is TRBV6-5, the J gene TRBJ1-2; possibly TRBD1 for D (5 bases). CDR1 and CDR2 (germline): MNHEY, SVGAGI. CDR3 size: 13 residues. V was shortened by 2 bases and J by 7 bases, with 11 bases between the two germline ends. The CDR3 DNA reads as TGTGCCAGCAGTTACGGCAGGGTGGGTGGCTACACCTTC. Protein sequence: CASSYGRVGGYTF.

The J gene is TRBJ1-1, the V gene TRBV6-4, with 9 bases lining up with TRBD1. Germline CDR1 and CDR2: MRHNA and SNTAGT. With V trimmed by 2 bases and J by 7 bases, 14 bases remained unmatched. This CDR3 has 17 amino acids. The CDR3 sequence is CASSDTAFRDRADEAFF. For the CDR3, the DNA is TGTGCCAGCAGTGACACCGCTTTCCGGGACAGGGCTGATGAAGCTTTCTTT.

Comments on this clone: This may be a read error: a much more frequent sequence differs by one nucleotide. The rearrangement links TRBV5-5 to TRBJ2-7; perhaps TRBD1 as D (6 bases). V was trimmed by 1 base and J by 0 bases, leaving 8 bases between them. Germline loops: CDR1 SGHKS, CDR2 YYEKEE (reference sequence). The CDR3 runs to 14 residues. In nucleotides, the CDR3 is TGTGCCAGCAGCTTGACAGGGACCTCCTACGAGCAGTACTTC. Translating it yields CASSLTGTSYEQYF.

The chain has TRBV5-4 and TRBJ2-2; maybe TRBD2 (6 bases). V lost 0 bases, J lost 6 bases, and 15 bases lay in between. CDR1 SGHNT and CDR2 YYREEE come from the germline V gene (reference sequence). This CDR3 is built from 16 residues. Here the CDR3 DNA reads TGTGCCAGCAGCTTGGGTAGCGGTATAAAGGCCGGGGAGCTGTTTTTT. Residues: CASSLGSGIKAGELFF.

The chain employs TRBV18 and TRBJ2-3; 11 bases align to TRBD1. This CDR3 comprises 16 residues. The junction had 3 bases not matched to a gene; V was cut back by 0 bases and J by 4 bases. The germline gives CDR1 KGHSH, CDR2 LQKENI. CDR3 loop: CASSPPGQGVADTQYF. As DNA, the CDR3 is TGTGCCAGCTCACCACCGGGACAGGGGGTCGCAGATACGCAGTATTTT.

The rearrangement uses TRBV2 and TRBJ1-2; D remains unclear. Trimming cost V 2 bases and J 0 bases, with 7 bases left between them. Germline V gene sequence: CDR1 SNHLY, CDR2 FYNNEI. This CDR3 has 14 amino acids. The DNA for the CDR3 is TGTGCCAGCAGTGAAAAAACAGCTAACTATGGCTACACCTTC. Its translation is CASSEKTANYGYTF.

The rearrangement joins TRBV5-1 to TRBJ2-5, with D unresolved. This CDR3 region has 15 residues. CDR1 SGHRS and CDR2 YFSETQ come from the germline V gene. Trimming stripped 0 bases from V and 1 base from J, with 10 bases between. CDR3 sequence (DNA): TGCGCCAGCAGCTTGGTCGCGGCCGTCCAAGAGACCCAGTACTTC. Protein product: CASSLVAAVQETQYF.

J is TRBJ2-5 and V is TRBV24-1; D perhaps matches TRBD1 (5 bases). V dropped 4 bases and J dropped 5 bases, with 16 bases sitting between them. CDR3 length: 15 residues. The germline gives CDR1 KGHDR, CDR2 SFDVKD. Here the CDR3 reads CATSESDTAGETQYF. In nucleotides, the CDR3 is TGTGCCACCAGTGAATCCGACACGGCAGGGGAGACCCAGTACTTC.

The CDR3 region has the DNA TGTGCCAGCAGCTTAAGGGGGACTAGCGGGGACATCTCCTACAATGAGCAGTTCTTC. It yields the protein CASSLRGTSGDISYNEQFF. This chain uses TRBV7-3 with TRBJ2-1; 13 bases align to TRBD2. V lost 1 base to trimming and J lost 0 bases; unmatched junction nucleotides: 6. Germline-derived CDR1 and CDR2 are SGHTA and FQGTGA. The CDR3 has 19 residues.

V and J are TRBV20-1 and TRBJ2-3; TRBD2 aligns across 9 bases. Germline V gives CDR1 DFQATT, CDR2 SNEGSKA (reference sequence). J gave up 1 base and V 3 bases, and 5 bases lay outside the gene matches. The CDR3 is made up of 15 amino acids. CDR3 DNA sequence: TGCAGTGCTAGTAGCCTAGCGGGGCGCACAGATACGCAGTATTTT. Translating gives CSASSLAGRTDTQYF.